Below are 29 T cell receptor beta chains sequenced from a single sample in a study of blood T cell repertoires in COVID-19. Using immunoSEQ multiplex PCR, the repertoire was profiled, and TCRdb retains in-frame clones only, with some absent. The data show a few hundred thousand clones, with around 81% seen just once and 7.2% held by the top ten. The sequenced material came from peripheral blood. These receptors came from a woman in her sixties or seventies with acute or convalescent COVID-19.

A single count supports this clone. The V call is TRBV15, the J call TRBJ1-6, with TRBD1 as a possible D gene (5 bases). Trimming cost V 4 bases and J 6 bases, with 10 bases left between them. Germline CDR1 LNHNV, CDR2 YYDKDF (reference sequence). The CDR3 is 14 residues long. CDR3 sequence: CATSTQGLNSPLHF. As DNA, the CDR3 is TGTGCCACCAGCACCCAGGGCCTTAATTCACCCCTCCACTTT.

This chain connects TRBV6-5 to TRBJ1-2; D is undetermined. Trimming removed 0 bases at V and 4 bases at J, with 12 bases between. CDR3 length equals 15 residues. Germline CDR1 MNHEY, CDR2 SVGAGI. The CDR3 nucleotides are TGTGCCAGCAGTTACTCGTGGTTGACAAGCTATGGCTACACCTTC. It specifies CASSYSWLTSYGYTF.

The V call is TRBV7-2, the J call TRBJ2-7, with a possible D match to TRBD1 (5 bases). Germline V gene data show CDR1 as SGHTA and CDR2 as FQGNSA. This CDR3 is built from 13 residues. With 1 base removed from V and 3 bases from J, the gap between germline ends came to 7 bases. The CDR3 DNA reads as TGTGCCAGCAGCTTAGGACAGAACTACGAGCAGTACTTC. It encodes CASSLGQNYEQYF.

V and J are TRBV7-2 and TRBJ2-2, with D unclear. The V end was cut by 1 base, the J end by 9 bases, with 6 bases between. The CDR3 has 12 amino acids. Germline V CDR1 and CDR2: SGHTA, FQGNSA. DNA of the CDR3: TGTGCCAGCAGCTTAGTTATCCGGGAGCTGTTTTTT. Its translation: CASSLVIRELFF.

The V and J genes are TRBV4-1 and TRBJ2-5, with D possibly being TRBD2 (6 bases). The CDR3 is made up of 16 amino acids. Per the germline V gene, CDR1 is MGHRA and CDR2 is YSYEKL. Trimming shortened V by 1 base and J by 5 bases, and 17 bases separated the two germline ends. In DNA, the CDR3 is TGCGCCAGCAGCCAAGCCGGGCAGGGACTTCAGGAGACCCAGTACTTC. It translates to CASSQAGQGLQETQYF.

This clone was counted between two and nine times. The chain combines TRBV11-2 with TRBJ1-6; weak D call: TRBD1 (5 bases). The CDR3 totals 14 residues. V gave up 4 bases and J gave up 7 bases, with 11 bases separating them. Germline lookup yields CDR1 SGHAT and CDR2 FQNNGV. The CDR3 sequence is CASSSDSPNSPLHF. CDR3 in DNA: TGTGCCAGCAGCTCCGACAGTCCGAATTCACCCCTCCACTTT.

This sequence joins TRBV3-1 (or the pseudogene TRBV3-2) and TRBJ1-1; TRBD1 is a possible D gene (5 bases). The V end was cut by 3 bases, the J end by 5 bases, with 10 bases between. Germline assignment: CDR1 LGHDT and CDR2 YNNKEL (reference sequence). The CDR3 extends over 13 amino acids. The CDR3 here is CASSQGGFTEAFF. CDR3 DNA sequence: TGTGCCAGCAGCCAGGGGGGATTTACTGAAGCTTTCTTT.

This chain joins TRBV19 and TRBJ1-1; D gene unclear. The V gene's germline CDR1 is LNHDA and CDR2 SQIVND (reference sequence). The CDR3 sequence is 14 residues long. V gave up 6 bases and J gave up 1 base, with 12 bases separating them. The CDR3 reads CASRTFPGNTEAFF. The CDR3 DNA follows: TGTGCCAGTAGAACCTTCCCGGGGAACACTGAAGCTTTCTTT.

V and J are TRBV6-7 and TRBJ2-1; no definite D call. TRBV6-7 has ORF status, its function being uncertain. V was cut by 5 bases and J by 8 bases, with 10 bases left in between. There are 12 residues in the CDR3. The CDR3 nucleotides read TGTGCCAGCAGTCTAAGATTGGATGAGCAGTTCTTC. Residues: CASSLRLDEQFF.

This clone occurred once. The V and J genes are TRBV7-9 and TRBJ2-7; D possibly corresponds to TRBD1 (6 bases). The CDR3 length is 16 residues. Germline assignment: CDR1 SEHNR and CDR2 FQNEAQ (reference sequence). V gave up 4 bases and J gave up 3 bases, with 19 bases separating them. CDR3 bases: TGTGCCAGCAGCTCAGGGGATGGGGGCGGCATCTACGAGCAGTACTTC. It encodes CASSSGDGGGIYEQYF. Filled out from reference TRBV7-9 and TRBJ2-7, the complete variable domain reads DTGVSQNPRHKITKRGQNVTFRCDPISEHNRLYWYRQTLGQGPEFLTYFQNEAQLEKSRLLSDRFSAERPKGSFSTLEIQRTEQGDSAMYLCASSSGDGGGIYEQYFGPGTRLTVT.

V is TRBV6-5 and J is TRBJ1-2; D might be TRBD1 (6 bases). Germline loops: CDR1 MNHEY, CDR2 SVGAGI. Trimming cost V 6 bases and J 4 bases, with 18 bases left between them. This CDR3 contains 15 residues. The CDR3 loop reads CASRTGLWDIYGYTF. In DNA form, the CDR3 reads TGTGCCAGCAGAACAGGGTTATGGGACATCTATGGCTACACCTTC.

This clone was observed a few times. The chain employs TRBV11-2 and TRBJ2-2, with D maybe TRBD2 (5 bases). Per the germline V gene, CDR1 is SGHAT and CDR2 is FQNNGV. This CDR3 spans 14 amino acids. Between the trimmed V and J ends, which lost 10 bases and 1 base, there was a span of 13 bases. The CDR3 here is CATSEARNTGELFF. The CDR3 bases are TGTGCCACTTCGGAGGCCCGGAACACCGGGGAGCTGTTTTTT.

This clone was detected only a few times. The V and J genes are TRBV11-3 and TRBJ1-6; possibly TRBD1 for D (5 bases). The germline CDR1 and CDR2 sequences are SGHNT and YENEEA. The CDR3 consists of 15 residues. V lost 10 bases, J lost 7 bases, and 20 bases lay in between. CDR3 nucleotides: TGTGCCAAGCCCGGGGCCCCCGCGGGGAATTCACCCCTCCACTTT. Protein product: CAKPGAPAGNSPLHF.

The chain employs TRBV6-2 or TRBV6-3 and TRBJ2-7; D is uncertain. Trimming shortened V by 6 bases and J by 2 bases, and 14 bases separated the two germline ends. Per germline, CDR1 MNHEY and CDR2 SVGEGT. The CDR3 contains 14 residues. The DNA of the CDR3 is TGTGCCAGCAGCTCTCGAACAGTCACCTACGAGCAGTACGTC. Protein product: CASSSRTVTYEQYV.

The chain carries TRBV19 and TRBJ2-5; 7 nucleotides match TRBD2. CDR3 length: 15 amino acids. V lost 0 bases and J lost 2; bases outside the gene matches: 3. Germline lookup yields CDR1 LNHDA and CDR2 SQIVND (reference sequence). The CDR3, as DNA: TGTGCCAGTAGTATAGATGGGGGGGGTCAAGAGACCCAGTACTTC. Translating gives CASSIDGGGQETQYF.

This chain uses TRBV9 with TRBJ1-4; D is undetermined. CDR1 is SGDLS, CDR2 YYNGEE, per germline. The CDR3 consists of 14 residues. Trimming pared 2 bases from V and 13 bases from J, leaving 18 bases between. The CDR3 is CASSVKGDFRGLFF. CDR3 DNA sequence: TGTGCCAGCAGCGTGAAGGGAGATTTCAGAGGACTGTTTTTT. The entire variable domain, with the rest obtained from reference TRBV9 and TRBJ1-4, is as follows: DSGVTQTPKHLITATGQRVTLRCSPRSGDLSVYWYQQSLDQGLQFLIQYYNGEERAKGNILERFSAQQFPDLHSELNLSSLELGDSALYFCASSVKGDFRGLFFGSGTQLSVL.

V is TRBV5-5 and J is TRBJ2-3, with TRBD2 matching over 13 bases. The germline V gene encodes CDR1 SGHKS and CDR2 YYEKEE (reference sequence). Trimming at V came to 5 bases and at J to 6 bases, leaving 3 bases not matched to a gene. CDR3 length equals 14 residues. CDR3: CASRQTSGGDTQYF. As DNA, the CDR3 is TGTGCCAGCAGACAGACTAGCGGGGGGGATACGCAGTATTTT.

The V and J genes are TRBV12-3 or TRBV12-4 and TRBJ2-6, with TRBD1 as a possible D gene (6 bases). The CDR3 is 13 amino acids. In DNA, the CDR3 is TGTGCGACAGCAGGGGCGGGGGCCAACGTCCTGACTTTC. Protein: CATAGAGANVLTF.

A few counts support this clone. V and J are TRBV5-1 and TRBJ2-6; 9 bases align to TRBD1. Germline V lookup: CDR1 SGHRS, CDR2 YFSETQ. This CDR3 spans 16 amino acids. V shed 4 bases, J shed 2 bases, and the junction held 4 bases outside the gene matches. The CDR3 DNA reads as TGCGCCAGCAGCAGGGGGACAGGGACTGGGGCCAACGTCCTGACTTTC. This codes for CASSRGTGTGANVLTF.

This clone occurred a few times. The V gene is TRBV29-1, the J gene TRBJ1-3; 8 bases are a match to TRBD1. Germline CDR1 is SQVTM and CDR2 is ANQGSEA. Germline trimming cut 3 bases from V and 5 bases from J; bases unmatched to any gene: 6. This CDR3 spans 14 amino acids. The CDR3 is CSVDQGQGRNTIYF. Written as DNA, the CDR3 is TGCAGCGTTGATCAAGGACAGGGCCGAAACACCATATATTTT.

V and J are TRBV7-2 and TRBJ2-3; a possible D gene is TRBD2 (6 bases). V lost 5 bases and J 3 bases, leaving 12 bases between the germline ends. The CDR3 totals 14 residues. Germline V gene data show CDR1 as SGHTA and CDR2 as FQGNSA. The DNA for the CDR3 is TGTGCCAGCAGCCAAGGGGCGGGGACAGATACGCAGTATTTT. Translation gives CASSQGAGTDTQYF. The complete variable domain, with remaining parts taken from reference TRBV7-2 and TRBJ2-3, reads GAGVSQSPSNKVTEKGKDVELRCDPISGHTALYWYRQSLGQGLEFLIYFQGNSAPDKSGLPSDRFSAERTGGSVSTLTIQRTQQEDSAVYLCASSQGAGTDTQYFGPGTRLTVL.

This clone was detected only once. The chain joins TRBV6-1 to TRBJ1-4; D is unclear. The CDR3 is 18 amino acids. The V and J ends lost 1 base and 0 bases respectively, with 15 bases between them. The V gene's germline CDR1 is MNHNS and CDR2 SASEGT. The CDR3 DNA is TGTGCCAGCAGTGAAGGTCCGGTACGCCCCGCAACTAATGAAAAACTGTTTTTT. It specifies CASSEGPVRPATNEKLFF.

The rearrangement uses TRBV5-1 and TRBJ1-6; weak D call: TRBD1 (5 bases). The V end was cut by 0 bases, the J end by 2 bases, with 9 bases between. CDR1 is SGHRS, CDR2 YFSETQ, per germline. The CDR3 totals 16 residues. The CDR3 here is CASSLAAGAYNSPLHF. Written as DNA, the CDR3 is TGCGCCAGCAGCTTGGCCGCGGGGGCCTATAATTCACCCCTCCACTTT. Together with reference TRBV5-1 and TRBJ1-6, the CDR3 gives the full variable domain: KAGVTQTPRYLIKTRGQQVTLSCSPISGHRSVSWYQQTPGQGLQFLFEYFSETQRNKGNFPGRFSGRQFSNSRSEMNVSTLELGDSALYLCASSLAAGAYNSPLHFGNGTRLTVT.

The V call is TRBV4-2, the J call TRBJ2-1, with D possibly TRBD2 on 6 matching bases. Germline V lookup: CDR1 LGHNA, CDR2 YNFKEQ. This CDR3 contains 15 residues. With 5 bases removed from V and 9 bases from J, the gap between germline ends came to 20 bases. DNA for the CDR3: TGTGCCAGCAGCGAAACGGGTCTAGCGCGGGGTGAGCAGTTCTTC. As protein: CASSETGLARGEQFF.

CDR3 residues: CASSATPTGKYNEQFF. In DNA, the CDR3 is TGTGCCAGCAGCGCCACCCCCACCGGGAAGTACAATGAGCAGTTCTTC. The chain couples TRBV9 to TRBJ2-1; possibly TRBD2 for D (5 bases). Between the trimmed V and J ends, which lost 3 bases and 4 bases, there was a span of 17 bases. This CDR3 is built from 16 residues. CDR1 is SGDLS and CDR2 is YYNGEE in the germline V gene. Complete variable domain (other parts from reference TRBV9 and TRBJ2-1): DSGVTQTPKHLITATGQRVTLRCSPRSGDLSVYWYQQSLDQGLQFLIQYYNGEERAKGNILERFSAQQFPDLHSELNLSSLELGDSALYFCASSATPTGKYNEQFFGPGTRLTVL.

The rearrangement uses TRBV14 and TRBJ2-3, with TRBD1 as a possible D gene (6 bases). This CDR3 region has 15 residues. V lost 2 bases, J lost 6 bases, and 15 bases lay in between. Germline CDR1 and CDR2: SGHDN and FVKESK. The CDR3 DNA reads as TGTGCCAGCAGCCAACTTGGGGCAGGGGAGGATACGCAGTATTTT. Protein product: CASSQLGAGEDTQYF.

The rearrangement links TRBV6-6 to TRBJ2-7, with a possible D match to TRBD2 (5 bases). Trimming left V 0 bases short and J 3 bases short, with 9 bases between. The length of the CDR3 is 14 residues. Germline assignment: CDR1 MNHNY and CDR2 SVGAGI (reference sequence). Here the CDR3 reads CASSYSTGNYEQYF. CDR3 bases: TGTGCCAGCAGTTACTCGACCGGGAACTACGAGCAGTACTTC.

The chain is built from TRBV6-5 and TRBJ2-7, with D maybe TRBD2 (5 bases). The CDR3 has 14 amino acids. Germline V lookup: CDR1 MNHEY, CDR2 SVGAGI. V dropped 9 bases and J dropped 1 base, with 16 bases sitting between them. CDR3 DNA: TGTGCCAGTCCCCCCGGGGTTAGTTCCTACGAGCAGTACGTC. The encoded protein is CASPPGVSSYEQYV.

This clone was counted only a few times. CDR3 amino acids: CASREAADTQYF. As DNA, the CDR3 is TGTGCCAGCAGGGAGGCGGCAGATACGCAGTATTTT. The chain recombines TRBV2 with TRBJ2-3; a possible D gene is TRBD2 (5 bases). Germline V gives CDR1 SNHLY, CDR2 FYNNEI. CDR3 length equals 12 residues. Trimming cost V 6 bases and J 4 bases, with 8 bases left between them.